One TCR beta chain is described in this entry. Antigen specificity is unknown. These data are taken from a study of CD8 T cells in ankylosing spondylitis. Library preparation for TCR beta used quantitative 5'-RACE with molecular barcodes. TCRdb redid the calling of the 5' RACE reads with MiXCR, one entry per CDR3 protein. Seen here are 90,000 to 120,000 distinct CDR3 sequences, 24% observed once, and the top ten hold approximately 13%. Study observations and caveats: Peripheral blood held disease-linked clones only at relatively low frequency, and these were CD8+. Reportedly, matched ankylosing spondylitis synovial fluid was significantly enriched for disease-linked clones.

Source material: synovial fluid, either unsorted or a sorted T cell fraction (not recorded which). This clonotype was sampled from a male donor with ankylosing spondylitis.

The CDR3 loop reads CASSSRGDSYNEQFF. As DNA, the CDR3 is TGTGCCAGCAGCTCCCGGGGCGACTCCTACAATGAGCAGTTCTTC. J is TRBJ2-1 and V is TRBV9, with D perhaps TRBD1 or TRBD2 (5 bases each). V lost 4 bases and J lost 0, with 11 bases in between. Per the germline V gene, CDR1 is SGDLS and CDR2 is YYNGEE. This CDR3 has 15 residues.